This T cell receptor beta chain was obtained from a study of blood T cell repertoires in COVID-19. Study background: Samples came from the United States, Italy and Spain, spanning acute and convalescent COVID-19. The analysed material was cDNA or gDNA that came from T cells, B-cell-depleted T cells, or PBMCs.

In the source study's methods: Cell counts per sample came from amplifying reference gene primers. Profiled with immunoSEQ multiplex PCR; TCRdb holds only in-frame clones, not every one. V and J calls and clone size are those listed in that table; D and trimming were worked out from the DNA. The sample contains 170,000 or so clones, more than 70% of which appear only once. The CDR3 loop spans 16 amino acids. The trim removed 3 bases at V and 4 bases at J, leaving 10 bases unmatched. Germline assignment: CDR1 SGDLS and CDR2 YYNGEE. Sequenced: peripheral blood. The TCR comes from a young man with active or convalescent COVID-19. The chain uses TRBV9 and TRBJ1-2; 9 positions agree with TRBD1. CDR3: CASSGGTGRQGYGYTF. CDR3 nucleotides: TGTGCCAGCAGCGGGGGGACAGGGAGGCAGGGCTATGGCTACACCTTC.